These 3 T cell receptor beta chains were all obtained from the same sample, sequenced in a study of T-cell memory formation after mild COVID-19. TCRdb fed the 5' RACE reads into MiXCR, producing one record per CDR3 protein. The sample comprises under 250,000 distinct CDR3 sequences, approximately 15% of which are singletons, and 2.1% rests with the top ten. The source material was PBMCs or a T cell subset sorted from them (not recorded which). The source of these receptors is an adult woman who had mild COVID-19 (a few samples of this study predate the infection). Cell type and time point are not known.

This chain connects TRBV12-3 or TRBV12-4 to TRBJ1-3; the D is unclear. The CDR3 runs to 14 residues. Trimming pared 5 bases from V and 7 bases from J, leaving 15 bases between. Written as DNA, the CDR3 is TGTGCCAGCAGTACCCCCGGACTGGGCAACACCATATATTTT. It translates to CASSTPGLGNTIYF.

This clonotype was seen more than once but under ten times. The V gene is TRBV5-1, the J gene TRBJ1-2; D unclear. The germline V gene has CDR1 SGHRS and CDR2 YFSETQ. The germline V and J ends were trimmed by 2 bases and 4 bases, with 12 bases remaining between them. This CDR3 is built from 14 residues. CDR3: CASSFRERGYGYTF. CDR3 DNA: TGCGCCAGCAGCTTTCGGGAGCGGGGCTATGGCTACACCTTC.

This clonotype occurred many times. The chain has TRBV7-2 and TRBJ2-5; TRBD1 might be the D (5 bases). There are 12 residues in the CDR3. Trimming removed 5 bases at V and 7 bases at J, with 11 bases between. Germline-derived CDR1 and CDR2 are SGHTA and FQGNSA. In DNA, the CDR3 is TGTGCCAGCAGCCCCCCTCAGGGGACCCAGTACTTC. It yields the protein CASSPPQGTQYF.